This T cell receptor (beta chain) was obtained from a study of beta chain features in type 1 diabetes. On average, the one heparinised blood draw given by each donor was around 110 mL. This clone has just a few counts. Trimming removed 6 bases at V and 5 bases at J, with 13 bases between. Germline CDR1 and CDR2: KGHSH and LQKENI. The CDR3 extends over 13 amino acids. Every bit of the isolated RNA underwent reverse transcription, so sequencing read expressed TCRB transcripts. Only in-frame clones appear in the TCRdb table, and some are missing; sequencing was by immunoSEQ multiplex PCR. The table includes almost 250,000 clones, roughly 14% detected once.

The clonotype originates from a woman in her thirties or forties in good health. The V and J genes are TRBV18 and TRBJ2-5, with D possibly TRBD1 on 6 matching bases. Sequencing used naive CD4+ T cells from blood. CDR3 in DNA: TGTGCCAGCTCTGAACAGGGCGCGGAGACCCAGTACTTC. Amino acid sequence: CASSEQGAETQYF.